This T cell receptor (beta chain) is drawn from a study of neurological immune-mediated disorders. Study results and limitations: The most TCR clonal expansion was seen in HTLV-1-associated myelopathy, whereas the least was seen in multiple sclerosis, below the level in healthy controls.

This clonotype was seen repeatedly, ten times or more. The antigen is unknown. The cDNA was generated through 5'RACE incorporating 10-nucleotide random UMIs. One entry per CDR3 protein, called by TCRdb with MiXCR from the 5' RACE reads. Of roughly 50,000 distinct CDR3 sequences in the sample, around 4.3% were seen once. The CDR3 contains 14 residues. Germline values: CDR1 SEHNR, CDR2 FQNEAQ (reference sequence). V lost 5 bases and J lost 3; bases outside the gene matches: 1. The sample consisted of PBMCs. The chain combines TRBV7-9 with TRBJ2-5; 12 bases align to TRBD2. The receptor comes from a woman aged 60-75 years with multiple sclerosis. CDR3 nucleotides: TGTGCCAGCAGCCGGACTAGCGGGGAAGAGACCCAGTACTTC. Its protein product is CASSRTSGEETQYF.